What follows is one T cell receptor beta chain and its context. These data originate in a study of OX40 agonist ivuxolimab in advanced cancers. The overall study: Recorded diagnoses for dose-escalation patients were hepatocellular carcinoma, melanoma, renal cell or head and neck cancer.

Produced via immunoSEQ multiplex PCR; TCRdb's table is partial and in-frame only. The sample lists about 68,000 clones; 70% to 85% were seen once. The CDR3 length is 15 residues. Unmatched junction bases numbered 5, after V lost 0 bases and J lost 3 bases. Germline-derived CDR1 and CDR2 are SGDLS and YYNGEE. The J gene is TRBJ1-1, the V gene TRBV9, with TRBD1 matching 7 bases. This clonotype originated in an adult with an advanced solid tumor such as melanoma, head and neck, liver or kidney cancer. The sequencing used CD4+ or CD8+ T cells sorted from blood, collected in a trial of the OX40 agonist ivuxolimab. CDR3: CASSVEGAVDTEAFF. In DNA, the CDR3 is TGTGCCAGCAGCGTAGAGGGGGCGGTGGACACTGAAGCTTTCTTT.